The entry that follows covers one T cell receptor (beta chain) sequence. This CDR3 spans 14 amino acids. Per germline, CDR1 SGHKS and CDR2 YYEKEE (reference sequence). The record originates from a study of T cell clusters in autoimmune cytopenias. TRB rearrangements were amplified by touch-down multiplex PCR with mixed TRB-A/B primers. Each CDR3 protein gets one entry in TCRdb, which reprocessed the multiplex PCR reads and gives no DNA. The ten most abundant clones cover roughly 71% of a sample with a few thousand distinct CDR3 sequences. TRB was amplified from about 270 ng of peripheral blood genomic DNA per sample. The sample also formed part of further work on T cell repertoires in aging, cancer and after chemotherapy. That study adds: Healthy donor repertoires were recorded over several months to years and showed clear clonal overlap.

This receptor was obtained from a human donor in good health. The chain recombines TRBV5-5 with TRBJ2-7; there is no DNA to check the TCRdb D call of TRBD2. Sequenced: peripheral blood. The CDR3 spells CASRASYSSYEQYF.